This T cell receptor (beta chain) was sequenced during a study of blood T cell repertoires in COVID-19. Sequencing was performed with immunoSEQ multiplex PCR; in TCRdb, only in-frame clones are kept and a portion is missing. The sample includes 300,000 to 350,000 clones, about 90% seen only once; the top ten take 0.95% to 1.3%. The specimen sequenced was peripheral blood. The clonotype was recovered from a woman aged 35 to 49 with COVID-19, enrolled during active disease.

CDR3 sequence reads: CASSAGGQSGNTIYF. DNA of the CDR3: TGTGCCAGCAGCGCGGGTGGTCAGTCCGGAAACACCATATATTTT. The chain carries TRBV9 and TRBJ1-3; D uncertain. V lost 3 bases and J 4 bases, leaving 14 bases between the germline ends. Germline V gene data show CDR1 as SGDLS and CDR2 as YYNGEE. This CDR3 spans 15 amino acids.